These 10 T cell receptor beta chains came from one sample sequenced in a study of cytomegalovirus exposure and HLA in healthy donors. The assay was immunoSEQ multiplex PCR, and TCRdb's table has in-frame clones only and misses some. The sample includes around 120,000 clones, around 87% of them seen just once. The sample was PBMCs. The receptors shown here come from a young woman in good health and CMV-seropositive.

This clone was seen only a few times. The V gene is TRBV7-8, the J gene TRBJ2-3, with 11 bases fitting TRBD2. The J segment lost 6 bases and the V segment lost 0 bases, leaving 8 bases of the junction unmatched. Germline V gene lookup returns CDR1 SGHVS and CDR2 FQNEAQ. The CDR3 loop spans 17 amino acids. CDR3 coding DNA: TGTGCCAGCAGCTTAGCGCCTAGCGGGAGGCTCGGGGATACGCAGTATTTT. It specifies CASSLAPSGRLGDTQYF. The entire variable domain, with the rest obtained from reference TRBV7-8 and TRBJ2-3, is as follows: GAGVSQSPRYKVAKRGQDVALRCDPISGHVSLFWYQQALGQGPEFLTYFQNEAQLDKSGLPSDRFFAERPEGSVSTLKIQRTQQEDSAVYLCASSLAPSGRLGDTQYFGPGTRLTVL.

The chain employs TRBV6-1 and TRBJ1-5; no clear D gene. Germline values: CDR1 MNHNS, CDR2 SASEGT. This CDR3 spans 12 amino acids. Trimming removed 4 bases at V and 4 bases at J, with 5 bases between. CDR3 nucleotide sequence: TGTGCCAGCAGTGTCAGGAATCAGCCCCAGCATTTT. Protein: CASSVRNQPQHF.

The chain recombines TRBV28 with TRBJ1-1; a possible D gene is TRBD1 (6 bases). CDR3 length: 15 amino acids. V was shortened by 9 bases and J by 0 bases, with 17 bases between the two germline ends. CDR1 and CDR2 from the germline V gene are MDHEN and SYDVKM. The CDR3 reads CASFRDNRLNTEAFF. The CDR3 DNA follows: TGTGCCAGTTTCCGGGACAATCGATTGAACACTGAAGCTTTCTTT.

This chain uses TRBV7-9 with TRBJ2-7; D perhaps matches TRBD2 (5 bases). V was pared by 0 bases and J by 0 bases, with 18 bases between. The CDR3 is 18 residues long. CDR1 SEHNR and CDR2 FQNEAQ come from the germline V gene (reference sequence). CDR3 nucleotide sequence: TGTGCCAGCAGCTTAGCGCAATCCCTAGAGCGGCACTCCTACGAGCAGTACTTC. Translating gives CASSLAQSLERHSYEQYF.

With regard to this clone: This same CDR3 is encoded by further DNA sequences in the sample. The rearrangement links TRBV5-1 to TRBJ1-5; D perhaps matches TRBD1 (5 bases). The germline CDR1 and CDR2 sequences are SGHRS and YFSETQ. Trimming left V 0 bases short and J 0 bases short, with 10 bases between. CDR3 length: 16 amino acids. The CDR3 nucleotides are TGCGCCAGCAGCTTGGGCCAGGGCAATAGCAATCAGCCCCAGCATTTT. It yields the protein CASSLGQGNSNQPQHF. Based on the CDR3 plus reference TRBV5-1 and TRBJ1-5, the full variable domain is KAGVTQTPRYLIKTRGQQVTLSCSPISGHRSVSWYQQTPGQGLQFLFEYFSETQRNKGNFPGRFSGRQFSNSRSEMNVSTLELGDSALYLCASSLGQGNSNQPQHFGDGTRLSIL.

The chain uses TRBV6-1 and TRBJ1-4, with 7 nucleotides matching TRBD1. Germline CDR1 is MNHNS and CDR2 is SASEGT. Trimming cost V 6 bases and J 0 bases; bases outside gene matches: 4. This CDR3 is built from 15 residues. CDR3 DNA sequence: TGTGCCAGCAGCTACGACAGGGCAACTAATGAAAAACTGTTTTTT. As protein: CASSYDRATNEKLFF.

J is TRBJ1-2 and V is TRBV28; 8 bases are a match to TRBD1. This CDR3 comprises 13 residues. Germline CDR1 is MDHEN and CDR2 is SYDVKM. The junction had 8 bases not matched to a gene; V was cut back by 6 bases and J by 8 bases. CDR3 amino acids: CASRLTGVWGYTF. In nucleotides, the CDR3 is TGTGCCAGCAGATTGACAGGGGTTTGGGGCTACACCTTC.

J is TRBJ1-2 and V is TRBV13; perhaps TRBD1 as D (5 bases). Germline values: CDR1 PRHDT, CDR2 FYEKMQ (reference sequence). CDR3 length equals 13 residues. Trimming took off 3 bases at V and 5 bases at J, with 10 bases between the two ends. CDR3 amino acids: CASSLAGGYGYTF. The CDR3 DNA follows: TGTGCCAGCAGCTTGGCCGGGGGTTATGGCTACACCTTC.

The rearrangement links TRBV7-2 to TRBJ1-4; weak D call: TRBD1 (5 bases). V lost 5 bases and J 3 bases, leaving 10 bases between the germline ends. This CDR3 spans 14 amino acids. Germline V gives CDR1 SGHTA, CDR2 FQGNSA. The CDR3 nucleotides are TGTGCCAGCAGCCAGGGAGGCGCTAATGAAAAACTGTTTTTT. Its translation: CASSQGGANEKLFF.

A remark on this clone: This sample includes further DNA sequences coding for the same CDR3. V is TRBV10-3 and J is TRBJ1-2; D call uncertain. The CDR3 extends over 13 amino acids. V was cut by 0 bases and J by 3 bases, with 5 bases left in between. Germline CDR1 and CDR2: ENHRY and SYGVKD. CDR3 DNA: TGTGCCATCAGTGAGTCTGAGGACTATGGCTACACCTTC. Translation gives CAISESEDYGYTF.